This TCR beta chain was observed in a study of cytomegalovirus exposure and HLA in healthy donors. The wider study: The use of the same platform for the roughly 120 validation repertoires and the 550 to 850 first-cohort repertoires was reported by a later analysis. Study results and limitations: In the 100 to 150 validation repertoires, approximately 93% of cluster scores exceeded 0, per a later analysis.

V was trimmed by 0 bases and J by 8 bases, leaving 12 bases between them. The CDR3 spans 14 residues. The germline gives CDR1 SGHRS, CDR2 YFSETQ. A note on this clone: Its antigen is not known.

Assay used: immunoSEQ multiplex PCR; TCRdb lists only in-frame clones, some missing. The repertoire consists of 260,000 or so clones, with around 90% occurring once and the leading ten covering approximately 3%. Sequenced material: PBMCs. The TCR comes from a woman aged 30 to 39 in good health and CMV-seronegative. This chain links TRBV5-1 with TRBJ2-1; D may be TRBD2 (6 bases). As DNA, the CDR3 is TGCGCCAGCAGCTTGGCGTCCAGGGAGGATGAGCAGTTCTTC. Amino acids: CASSLASREDEQFF.